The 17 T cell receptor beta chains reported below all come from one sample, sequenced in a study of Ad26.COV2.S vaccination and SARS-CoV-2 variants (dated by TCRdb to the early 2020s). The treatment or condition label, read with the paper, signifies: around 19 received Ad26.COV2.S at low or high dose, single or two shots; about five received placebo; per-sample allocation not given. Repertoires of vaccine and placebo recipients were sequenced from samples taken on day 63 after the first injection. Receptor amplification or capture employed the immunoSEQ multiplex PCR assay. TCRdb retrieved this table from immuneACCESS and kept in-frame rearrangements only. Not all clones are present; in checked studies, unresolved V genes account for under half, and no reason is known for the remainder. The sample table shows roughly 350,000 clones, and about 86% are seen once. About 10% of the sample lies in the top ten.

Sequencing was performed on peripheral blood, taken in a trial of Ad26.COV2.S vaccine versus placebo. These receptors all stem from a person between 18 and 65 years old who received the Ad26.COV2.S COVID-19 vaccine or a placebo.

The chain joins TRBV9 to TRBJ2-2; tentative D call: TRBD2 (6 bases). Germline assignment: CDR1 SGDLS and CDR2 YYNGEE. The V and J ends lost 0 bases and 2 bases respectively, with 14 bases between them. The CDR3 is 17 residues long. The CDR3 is CASSVAPGGINTGELFF. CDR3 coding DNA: TGTGCCAGCAGCGTAGCCCCCGGCGGGATCAACACCGGGGAGCTGTTTTTT.

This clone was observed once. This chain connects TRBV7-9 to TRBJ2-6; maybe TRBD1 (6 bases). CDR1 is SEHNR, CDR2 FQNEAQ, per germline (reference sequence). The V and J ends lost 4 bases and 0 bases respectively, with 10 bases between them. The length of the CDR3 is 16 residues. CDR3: CASSSTGPSGANVLTF. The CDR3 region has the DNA TGTGCCAGCAGCTCGACAGGTCCCTCTGGGGCCAACGTCCTGACTTTC.

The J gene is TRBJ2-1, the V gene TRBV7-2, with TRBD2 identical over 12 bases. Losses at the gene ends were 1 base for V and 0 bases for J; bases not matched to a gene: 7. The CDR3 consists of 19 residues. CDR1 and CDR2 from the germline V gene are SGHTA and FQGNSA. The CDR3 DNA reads TGTGCCAGCAGCTTAGTCTCTAGCGGGAGGGGAAGCTCCTACAATGAGCAGTTCTTC. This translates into CASSLVSSGRGSSYNEQFF.

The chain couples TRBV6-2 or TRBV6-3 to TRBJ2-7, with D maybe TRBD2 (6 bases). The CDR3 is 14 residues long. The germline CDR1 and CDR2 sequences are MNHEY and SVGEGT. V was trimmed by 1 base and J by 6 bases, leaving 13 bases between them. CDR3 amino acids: CASSYFLPGGEQYF. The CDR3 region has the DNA TGTGCCAGCAGTTACTTTCTCCCCGGGGGCGAGCAGTACTTC.

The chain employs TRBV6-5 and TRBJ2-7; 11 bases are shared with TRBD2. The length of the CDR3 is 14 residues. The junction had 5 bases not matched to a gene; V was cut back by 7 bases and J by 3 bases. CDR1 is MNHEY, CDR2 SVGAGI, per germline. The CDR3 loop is CASIPGLAGYEQYF. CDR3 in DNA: TGTGCCAGCATTCCCGGACTAGCGGGCTACGAGCAGTACTTC.

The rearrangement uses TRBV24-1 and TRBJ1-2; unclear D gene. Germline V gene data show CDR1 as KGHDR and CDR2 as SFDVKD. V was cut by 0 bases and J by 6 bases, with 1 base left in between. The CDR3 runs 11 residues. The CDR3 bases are TGTGCCACCAGTGATTTGAATGGCTACACCTTC. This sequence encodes CATSDLNGYTF.

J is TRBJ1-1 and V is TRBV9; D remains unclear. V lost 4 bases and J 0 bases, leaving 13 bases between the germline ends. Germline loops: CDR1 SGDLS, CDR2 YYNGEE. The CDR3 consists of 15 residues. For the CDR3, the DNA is TGTGCCAGCAGCCCGCGGATGGGGATGAACACTGAAGCTTTCTTT. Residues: CASSPRMGMNTEAFF. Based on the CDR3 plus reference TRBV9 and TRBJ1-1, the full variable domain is DSGVTQTPKHLITATGQRVTLRCSPRSGDLSVYWYQQSLDQGLQFLIQYYNGEERAKGNILERFSAQQFPDLHSELNLSSLELGDSALYFCASSPRMGMNTEAFFGQGTRLTVV.

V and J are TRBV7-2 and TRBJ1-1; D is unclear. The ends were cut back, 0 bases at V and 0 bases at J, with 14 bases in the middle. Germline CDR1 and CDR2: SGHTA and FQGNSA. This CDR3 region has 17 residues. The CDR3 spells CASSLAFKGSMNTEAFF. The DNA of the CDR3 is TGTGCCAGCAGCTTAGCTTTCAAAGGGTCTATGAACACTGAAGCTTTCTTT.

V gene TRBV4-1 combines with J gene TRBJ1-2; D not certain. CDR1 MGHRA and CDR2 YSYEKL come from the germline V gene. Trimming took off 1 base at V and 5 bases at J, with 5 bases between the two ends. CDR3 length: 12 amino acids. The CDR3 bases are TGCGCCAGCAGCCAAGTGGAGTATGGCTACACCTTC. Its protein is CASSQVEYGYTF.

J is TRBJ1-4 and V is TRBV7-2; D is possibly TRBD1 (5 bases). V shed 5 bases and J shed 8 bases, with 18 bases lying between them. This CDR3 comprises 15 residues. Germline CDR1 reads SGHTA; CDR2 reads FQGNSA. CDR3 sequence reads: CASSPRRGLVEKLFF. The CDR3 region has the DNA TGTGCCAGCAGCCCCCGAAGGGGACTGGTGGAAAAACTGTTTTTT. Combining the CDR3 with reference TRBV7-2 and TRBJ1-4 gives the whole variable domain GAGVSQSPSNKVTEKGKDVELRCDPISGHTALYWYRQSLGQGLEFLIYFQGNSAPDKSGLPSDRFSAERTGGSVSTLTIQRTQQEDSAVYLCASSPRRGLVEKLFFGSGTQLSVL.

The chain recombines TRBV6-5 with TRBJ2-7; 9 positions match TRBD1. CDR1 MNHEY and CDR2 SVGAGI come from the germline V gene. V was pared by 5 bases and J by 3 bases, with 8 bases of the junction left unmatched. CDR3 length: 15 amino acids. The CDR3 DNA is TGTGCCAGCAGTAACTACAGGGGGCCGATCTACGAGCAGTACTTC. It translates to CASSNYRGPIYEQYF.

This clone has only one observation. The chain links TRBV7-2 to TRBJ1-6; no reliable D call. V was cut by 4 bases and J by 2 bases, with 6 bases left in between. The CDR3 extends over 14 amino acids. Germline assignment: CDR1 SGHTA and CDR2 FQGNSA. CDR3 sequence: CASSSDPYNSPLHF. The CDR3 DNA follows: TGTGCCAGCAGCTCCGACCCCTATAATTCACCCCTCCACTTT.

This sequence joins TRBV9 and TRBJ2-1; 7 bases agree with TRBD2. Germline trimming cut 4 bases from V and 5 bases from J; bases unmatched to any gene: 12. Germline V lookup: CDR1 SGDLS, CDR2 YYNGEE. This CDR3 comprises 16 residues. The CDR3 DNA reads TGTGCCAGCAGCTCCCCCCGGGCGGGAGCGGACAATGAGCAGTTCTTC. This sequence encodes CASSSPRAGADNEQFF. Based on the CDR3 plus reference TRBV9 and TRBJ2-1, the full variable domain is DSGVTQTPKHLITATGQRVTLRCSPRSGDLSVYWYQQSLDQGLQFLIQYYNGEERAKGNILERFSAQQFPDLHSELNLSSLELGDSALYFCASSSPRAGADNEQFFGPGTRLTVL.

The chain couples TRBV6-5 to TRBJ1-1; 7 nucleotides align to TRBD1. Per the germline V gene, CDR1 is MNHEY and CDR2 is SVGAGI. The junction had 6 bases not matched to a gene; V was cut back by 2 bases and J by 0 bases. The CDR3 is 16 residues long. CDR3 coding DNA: TGTGCCAGCAGTTACCGATTGGGACAGATGAACACTGAAGCTTTCTTT. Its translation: CASSYRLGQMNTEAFF.

The CDR3 reads CASSSLGLLTDTQYF. In nucleotides, the CDR3 is TGTGCCAGCAGCTCCCTTGGCCTCCTCACAGATACGCAGTATTTT. The V and J genes are TRBV7-2 and TRBJ2-3; D remains ambiguous. The germline gives CDR1 SGHTA, CDR2 FQGNSA. The germline V and J ends were trimmed by 4 bases and 2 bases, with 13 bases remaining between them. The CDR3 is 15 residues long.

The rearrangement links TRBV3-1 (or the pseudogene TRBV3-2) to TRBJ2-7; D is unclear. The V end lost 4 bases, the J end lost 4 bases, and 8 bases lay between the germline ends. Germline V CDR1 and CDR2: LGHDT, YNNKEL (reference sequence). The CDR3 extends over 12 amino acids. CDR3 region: CASSLNWYEQYF. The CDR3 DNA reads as TGTGCCAGCAGCCTCAATTGGTACGAGCAGTACTTC.

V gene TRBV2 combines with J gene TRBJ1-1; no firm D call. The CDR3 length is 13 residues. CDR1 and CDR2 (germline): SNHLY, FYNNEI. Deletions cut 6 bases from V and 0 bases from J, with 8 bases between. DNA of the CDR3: TGTGCCAGCAGAGGACTGTTGAACACTGAAGCTTTCTTT. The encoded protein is CASRGLLNTEAFF.